This T cell receptor beta chain comes out of a study of blood T cells in healthy people across ages. Findings and limits, study-wide: Fewer expanded clones and more diversity marked long-lived versus aged donors.

Isolating PBMCs gave at least 6 million of these cells per sample. On this clonotype: The antigen is undetermined.

This CDR3 is built from 22 residues. The germline V gene encodes CDR1 MGHDK and CDR2 SYGVNS. Trimming cost V 3 bases and J 0 bases; bases outside gene matches: 22. A sample-barcoded 5' primer and a J-beta primer mix were used in a second PCR of about 6 to 11 cycles. TCRdb fed the 5' RACE reads into MiXCR, producing one record per CDR3 protein. This table has roughly 1.5 million distinct CDR3 sequences, approximately 43% appearing once. The sample taken for sequencing was blood. This clonotype originated in a young woman in good health. V usage is TRBV25-1 and J usage is TRBJ2-7, with 11 bases matching TRBD2. The chain's CDR3 is CASSDPPKGAETSGASSYEQYF. CDR3 DNA sequence: TGTGCCAGCAGTGACCCACCAAAGGGGGCGGAGACTAGCGGGGCGAGCTCCTACGAGCAGTACTTC.